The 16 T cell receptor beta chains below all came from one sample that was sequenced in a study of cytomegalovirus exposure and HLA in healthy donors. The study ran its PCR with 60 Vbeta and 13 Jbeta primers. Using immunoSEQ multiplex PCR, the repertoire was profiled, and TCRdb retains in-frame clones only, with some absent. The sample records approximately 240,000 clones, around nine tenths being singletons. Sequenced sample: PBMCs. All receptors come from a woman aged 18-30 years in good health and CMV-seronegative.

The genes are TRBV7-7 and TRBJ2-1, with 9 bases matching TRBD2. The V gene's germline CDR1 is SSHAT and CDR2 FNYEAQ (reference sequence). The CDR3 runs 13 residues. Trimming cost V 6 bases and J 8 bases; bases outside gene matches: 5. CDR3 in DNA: TGTGCCAGCAGTCCTAGCGGGGTGGATGAGCAGTTCTTC. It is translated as CASSPSGVDEQFF.

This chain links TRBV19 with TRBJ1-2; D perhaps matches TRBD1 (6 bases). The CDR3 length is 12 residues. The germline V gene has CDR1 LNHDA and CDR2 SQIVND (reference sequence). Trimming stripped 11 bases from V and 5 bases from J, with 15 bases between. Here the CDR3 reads CAGSNRDYGYTF. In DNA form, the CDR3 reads TGTGCCGGATCAAACAGGGATTATGGCTACACCTTC.

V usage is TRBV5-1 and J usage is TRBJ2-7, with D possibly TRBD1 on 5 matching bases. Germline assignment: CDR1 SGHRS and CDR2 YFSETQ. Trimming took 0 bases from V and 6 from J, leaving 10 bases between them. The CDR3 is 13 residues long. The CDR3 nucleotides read TGCGCCAGCAGCTTGGAGGGGTGGCGCGAGCAGTACTTC. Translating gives CASSLEGWREQYF.

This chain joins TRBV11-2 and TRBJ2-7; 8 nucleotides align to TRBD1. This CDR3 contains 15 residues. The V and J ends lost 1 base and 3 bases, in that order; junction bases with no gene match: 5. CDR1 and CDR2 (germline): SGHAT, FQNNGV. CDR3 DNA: TGTGCCAGCAGCTTAGGGGTGACAGGGGTCTACGAGCAGTACTTC. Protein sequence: CASSLGVTGVYEQYF.

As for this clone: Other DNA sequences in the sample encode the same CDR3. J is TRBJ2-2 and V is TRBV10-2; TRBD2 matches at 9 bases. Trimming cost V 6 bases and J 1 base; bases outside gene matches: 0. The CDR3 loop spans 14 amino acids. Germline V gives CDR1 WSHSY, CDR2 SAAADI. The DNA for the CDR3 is TGCGCCAGCAGAGCGGGGGGGAACACCGGGGAGCTGTTTTTT. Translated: CASRAGGNTGELFF.

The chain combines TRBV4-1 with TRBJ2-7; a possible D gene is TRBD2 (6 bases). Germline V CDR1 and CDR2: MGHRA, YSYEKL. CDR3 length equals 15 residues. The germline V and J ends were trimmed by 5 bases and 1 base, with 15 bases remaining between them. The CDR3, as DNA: TGCGCCAGCAGCTCCACCGGGACTCGTTCCTACGAGCAGTACTTC. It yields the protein CASSSTGTRSYEQYF.

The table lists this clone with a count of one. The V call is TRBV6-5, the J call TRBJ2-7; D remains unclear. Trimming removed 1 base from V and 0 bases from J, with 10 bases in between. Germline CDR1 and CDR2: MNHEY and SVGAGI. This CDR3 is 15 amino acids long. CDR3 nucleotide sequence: TGTGCCAGCAGTTACTTTGCCGCCAGCTCCTACGAGCAGTACTTC. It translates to CASSYFAASSYEQYF.

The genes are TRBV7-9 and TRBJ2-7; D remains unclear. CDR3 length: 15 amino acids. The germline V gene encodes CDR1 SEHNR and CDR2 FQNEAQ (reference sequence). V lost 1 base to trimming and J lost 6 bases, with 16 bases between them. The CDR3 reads CASSLGWQTRSEQYF. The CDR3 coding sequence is TGTGCCAGCAGCTTAGGGTGGCAAACAAGGAGCGAGCAGTACTTC.

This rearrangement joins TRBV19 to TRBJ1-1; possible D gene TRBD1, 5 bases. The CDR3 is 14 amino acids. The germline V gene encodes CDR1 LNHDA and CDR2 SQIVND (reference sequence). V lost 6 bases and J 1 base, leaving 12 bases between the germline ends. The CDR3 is CASRIGGGNTEAFF. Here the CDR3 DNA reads TGTGCCAGTAGGATTGGGGGAGGGAACACTGAAGCTTTCTTT.

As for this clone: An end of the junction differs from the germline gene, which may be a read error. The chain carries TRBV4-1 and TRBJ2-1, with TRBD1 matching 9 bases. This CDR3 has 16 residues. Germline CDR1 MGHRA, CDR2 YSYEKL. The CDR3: CASSHSSGTGLLWQLF. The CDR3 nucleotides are TGCGCCAGCAGCCACAGTTCCGGGACAGGGCTTTTGTGGCAGCTCTTC.

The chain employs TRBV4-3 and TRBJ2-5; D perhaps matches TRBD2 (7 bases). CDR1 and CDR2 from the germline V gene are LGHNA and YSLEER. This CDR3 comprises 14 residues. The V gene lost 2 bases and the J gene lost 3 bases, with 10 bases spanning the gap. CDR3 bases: TGCGCCAGCAGCCAATGGGAGGGGGAAGAGACCCAGTACTTC. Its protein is CASSQWEGEETQYF.

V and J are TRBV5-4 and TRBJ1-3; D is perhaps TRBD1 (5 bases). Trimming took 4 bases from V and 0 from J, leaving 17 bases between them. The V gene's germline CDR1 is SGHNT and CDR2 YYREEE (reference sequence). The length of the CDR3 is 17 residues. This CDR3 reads CASSQTGVGYSGNTIYF. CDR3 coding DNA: TGTGCCAGCAGCCAAACGGGGGTCGGATACTCTGGAAACACCATATATTTT. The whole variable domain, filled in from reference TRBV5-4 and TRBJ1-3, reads ETGVTQSPTHLIKTRGQQVTLRCSSQSGHNTVSWYQQALGQGPQFIFQYYREEENGRGNFPPRFSGLQFPNYSSELNVNALELDDSALYLCASSQTGVGYSGNTIYFGEGSWLTVV.

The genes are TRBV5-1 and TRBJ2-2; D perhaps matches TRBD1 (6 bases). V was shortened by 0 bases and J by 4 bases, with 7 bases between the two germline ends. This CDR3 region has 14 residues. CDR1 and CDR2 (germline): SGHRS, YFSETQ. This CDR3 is CASSLDRATGELFF. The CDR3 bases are TGCGCCAGCAGCTTGGACAGGGCCACCGGGGAGCTGTTTTTT.

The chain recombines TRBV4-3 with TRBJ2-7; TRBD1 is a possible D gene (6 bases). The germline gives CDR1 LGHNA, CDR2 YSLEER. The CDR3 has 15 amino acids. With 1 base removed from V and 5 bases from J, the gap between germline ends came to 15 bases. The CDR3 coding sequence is TGCGCCAGCAGCCAAGTGCGGACAGCCCCTAACGAGCAGTACTTC. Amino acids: CASSQVRTAPNEQYF.

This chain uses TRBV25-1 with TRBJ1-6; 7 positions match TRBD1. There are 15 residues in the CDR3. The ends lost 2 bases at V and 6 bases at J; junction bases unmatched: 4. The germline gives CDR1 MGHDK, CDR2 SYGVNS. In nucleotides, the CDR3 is TGTGCCAGCAGTGAAACGGGACAGTTTAATTCACCCCTCCACTTT. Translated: CASSETGQFNSPLHF.

CDR3 in amino acids: CASSPGIQETQYF. CDR3 coding DNA: TGTGCCAGCAGTCCGGGGATCCAAGAGACCCAGTACTTC. The V call is TRBV27, the J call TRBJ2-5, with a possible D match to TRBD2 (5 bases). V was trimmed by 5 bases and J by 1 base, leaving 8 bases between them. Per the germline V gene, CDR1 is MNHEY and CDR2 is SMNVEV (reference sequence). This CDR3 comprises 13 residues.